This entry features one T cell receptor beta chain sequence. This sample was taken from a study of blood T cell repertoires in COVID-19. Study-level information: Samples representing acute and convalescent COVID-19 were sourced from the United States, Italy and Spain. From T cells, B-cell-depleted T cells, or PBMCs came the material, which was cDNA or gDNA.

Method: immunoSEQ multiplex PCR; TCRdb's copy keeps in-frame clones and lacks some. Found here are hundreds of thousands of clones, roughly 89% of them singletons; the top ten hold under 1.5%. Trimming left V 2 bases short and J 4 bases short, with 15 bases between. The CDR3 contains 15 residues. Germline lookup yields CDR1 SGHRS and CDR2 YFSETQ. The clonotype originates from a woman aged 30 to 39 with active or convalescent COVID-19. Sequenced sample: peripheral blood. This chain connects TRBV5-1 to TRBJ1-2, with D possibly matching TRBD1 (6 bases). CDR3 bases: TGCGCCAGCAGCTTAGACCAGGGGATCCTCTATGGCTACACCTTC. Its translation is CASSLDQGILYGYTF.